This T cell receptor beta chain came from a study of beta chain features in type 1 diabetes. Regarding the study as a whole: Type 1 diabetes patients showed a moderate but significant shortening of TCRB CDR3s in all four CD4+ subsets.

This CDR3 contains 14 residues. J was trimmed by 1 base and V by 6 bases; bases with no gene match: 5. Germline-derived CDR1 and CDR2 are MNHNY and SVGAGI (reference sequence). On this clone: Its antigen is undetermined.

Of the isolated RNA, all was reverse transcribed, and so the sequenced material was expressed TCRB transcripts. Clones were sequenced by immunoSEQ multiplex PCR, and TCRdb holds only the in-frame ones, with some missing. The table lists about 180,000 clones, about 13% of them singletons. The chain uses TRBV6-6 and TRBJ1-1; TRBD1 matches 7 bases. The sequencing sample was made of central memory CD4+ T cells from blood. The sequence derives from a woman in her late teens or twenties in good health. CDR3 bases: TGTGCCAGCAGCCCCCGACAGGGGAACACTGAAGCTTTCTTT. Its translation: CASSPRQGNTEAFF.